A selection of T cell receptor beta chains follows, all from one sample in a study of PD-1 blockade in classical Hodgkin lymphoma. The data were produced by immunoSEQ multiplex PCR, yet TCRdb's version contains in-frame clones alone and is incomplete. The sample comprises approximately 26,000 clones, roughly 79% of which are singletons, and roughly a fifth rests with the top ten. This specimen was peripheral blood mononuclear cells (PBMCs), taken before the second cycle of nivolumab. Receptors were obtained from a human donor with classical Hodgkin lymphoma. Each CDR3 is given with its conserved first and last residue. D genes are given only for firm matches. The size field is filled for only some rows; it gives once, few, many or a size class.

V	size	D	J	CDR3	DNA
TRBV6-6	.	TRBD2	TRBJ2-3	CASSYGSGISTDTQYF	TGTGCCAGCAGTTACGGTAGCGGGATATCGACAGATACGCAGTATTTT
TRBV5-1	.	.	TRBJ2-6	CASSFAGARSGANVLTF	TGCGCCAGCAGCTTCGCCGGGGCACGGTCTGGGGCCAACGTCCTGACTTTC
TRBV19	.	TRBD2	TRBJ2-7	CASSIWSGGFYEQYF	TGTGCCAGTAGTATATGGTCGGGAGGGTTCTACGAGCAGTACTTC
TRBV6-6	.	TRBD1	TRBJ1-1	CASKQGSTEAFF	TGTGCCAGCAAACAGGGGTCCACTGAAGCTTTCTTT
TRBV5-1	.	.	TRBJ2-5	CASSLGGGETQYF	TGCGCCAGCAGCTTGGGGGGCGGAGAGACCCAGTACTTC
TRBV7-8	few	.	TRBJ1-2	CASSLGGVRGGYTF	TGTGCCAGCAGCTTAGGTGGGGTGAGAGGCGGCTACACCTTC
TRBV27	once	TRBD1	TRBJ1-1	CASSLGQGAEAFF	TGTGCCAGCAGTTTAGGACAGGGGGCTGAAGCTTTCTTT
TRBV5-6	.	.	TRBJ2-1	CASSLEAGTIWDEQFF	TGTGCCAGCAGCTTGGAGGCGGGGACCATCTGGGATGAGCAGTTCTTC
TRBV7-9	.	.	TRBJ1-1	CASSLNPLQAFF	TGTGCCAGCAGCTTAAACCCCCTCCAAGCTTTCTTT
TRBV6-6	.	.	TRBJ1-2	CASRSSKGTTNYGYTF	TGTGCCAGCAGATCCTCTAAAGGGACAACTAACTATGGCTACACCTTC
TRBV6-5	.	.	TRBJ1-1	CASSYGQTGTEAFF	TGTGCCAGCAGTTACGGACAGACGGGGACTGAAGCTTTCTTT
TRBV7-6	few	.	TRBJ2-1	CASSLVAGGSFELFF	.
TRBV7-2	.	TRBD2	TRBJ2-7	CASSLTSGGAYEQYF	TGTGCCAGCAGCCTAACTAGCGGGGGGGCGTACGAGCAGTACTTC
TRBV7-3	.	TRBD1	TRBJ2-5	CASSTGTGGRETQYF	TGTGCCAGCAGCACTGGGACAGGGGGCCGGGAGACCCAGTACTTC
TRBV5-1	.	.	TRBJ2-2	CASSLTGITGELFF	TGCGCCAGCAGCTTGACGGGGATCACCGGGGAGCTGTTTTTT
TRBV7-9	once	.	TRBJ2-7	CASSSFGGQQIYEQYF	TGTGCCAGCAGCTCCTTCGGGGGGCAGCAGATATACGAGCAGTACTTC
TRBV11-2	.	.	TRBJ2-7	CASSLRIVLNEQYF	TGTGCCAGCAGCTTAAGGATAGTCTTAAACGAGCAGTACTTC
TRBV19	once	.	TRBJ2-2	CASSIGGGGTGELFF	TGTGCCAGTAGTATAGGGGGGGGCGGCACCGGGGAGCTGTTTTTT
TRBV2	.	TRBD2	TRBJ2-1	CASSEALLTSDEQFF	TGTGCCAGCAGTGAAGCCCTCTTGACTAGCGATGAGCAGTTCTTC
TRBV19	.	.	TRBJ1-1	CASSIGGHTEAFF	TGTGCCAGTAGTATAGGGGGGCACACTGAAGCTTTCTTT
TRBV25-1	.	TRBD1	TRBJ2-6	CASTRTGGAGANVLTF	TGTGCCAGCACCAGGACAGGGGGCGCTGGGGCCAACGTCCTGACTTTC
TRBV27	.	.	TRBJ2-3	CATKGISTDTQYF	TGTGCCACCAAGGGTATTAGCACAGATACGCAGTATTTT